This entry lists 15 T cell receptor beta chains sequenced from one sample in a study of Graves' ophthalmopathy and Graves' hyperthyroidism. Investigators amplified TCR beta CDR3 regions from RNA transcripts. In the first round, RT-PCR was carried out with HTBI primers, and a multiplex PCR formed the second round. A single record per CDR3 protein comes from TCRdb applying MiXCR to the multiplex PCR reads. The table lists 600,000 to 650,000 distinct CDR3 sequences, 20% to 25% of them singletons. The sequenced material came from peripheral blood. These receptors were taken from a young woman with stable Graves' hyperthyroidism. Some clones in this sample may be carry-over from other donors' samples.

This clonotype came up many times. This chain joins TRBV13 and TRBJ1-2; D gene uncertain. The CDR3 loop spans 14 amino acids. The germline gives CDR1 PRHDT, CDR2 FYEKMQ (reference sequence). V shed 5 bases and J shed 8 bases, with 18 bases lying between them. The CDR3 sequence is CASSGRGAIRGYTF. DNA of the CDR3: TGTGCCAGCAGCGGGCGTGGAGCGATTCGAGGCTACACCTTC.

This chain links TRBV28 with TRBJ1-5, with a weak D call TRBD1 (6 bases). The CDR3 is 19 residues long. Germline CDR1 reads MDHEN; CDR2 reads SYDVKM. Trimming cost V 5 bases and J 3 bases, with 26 bases left between them. CDR3 sequence: CASSPILLRQGPFNQPQHF. CDR3 nucleotides: TGTGCCAGCAGTCCAATCCTCCTTCGGCAGGGGCCTTTCAATCAGCCCCAGCATTTT.

This clonotype was picked up a small number of times. This chain uses TRBV19 with TRBJ2-5; 10 nucleotides line up with TRBD1. Germline loops: CDR1 LNHDA, CDR2 SQIVND (reference sequence). The CDR3 consists of 16 residues. The V gene end was trimmed by 5 bases and the J gene end by 5 bases; junction bases not matched to a gene: 11. The CDR3 protein is CASSPRQGALEETQYF. CDR3 coding DNA: TGTGCCAGTAGTCCACGACAGGGGGCCTTAGAGGAGACCCAGTACTTC.

The DNA for the CDR3 is TGTGCCATCAGCCCTGGAGGTACCGGGGCCCTCCACTTT. This encodes CAISPGGTGALHF. This rearrangement joins TRBV6-1 to TRBJ1-6; D unresolved. The CDR3 is 13 amino acids. CDR1 MNHNS and CDR2 SASEGT come from the germline V gene. V lost 10 bases to trimming and J lost 14 bases, with 21 bases between them.

This clonotype was seen at least ten times. The genes are TRBV28 and TRBJ1-1; possibly TRBD1 for D (6 bases). This CDR3 region has 15 residues. From germline, CDR1 is MDHEN and CDR2 SYDVKM. Trimming stripped 2 bases from V and 0 bases from J, with 10 bases between. Here the CDR3 reads CASSLAGAMNTEAFF. The CDR3 DNA sequence: TGTGCCAGCAGTTTAGCGGGGGCCATGAACACTGAAGCTTTCTTT.

This clonotype was recorded many times. The rearrangement joins TRBV12-3 or TRBV12-4 to TRBJ2-7; TRBD1 aligns across 7 bases. This CDR3 has 11 amino acids. V was pared by 5 bases and J by 6 bases, with 1 base of the junction left unmatched. The CDR3 DNA reads TGTGCCAGCAGTGCAGGGGGCGAGCAGTACTTC. The encoded protein is CASSAGGEQYF.

Many counts were recorded for this clonotype. The chain combines TRBV12-3 or TRBV12-4 with TRBJ2-2; D is possibly TRBD1 or TRBD2 (5 bases each). Deletions cut 6 bases from V and 5 bases from J, with 19 bases between. CDR3 size: 16 residues. The CDR3 reads CASSSTRARDTGELFF. The DNA of the CDR3 is TGTGCCAGCAGCTCTACCAGGGCGAGGGATACCGGGGAGCTGTTTTTT.

This clonotype was counted only a few times. J is TRBJ1-6 and V is TRBV19; 10 bases map to TRBD1. The V and J ends lost 3 bases and 7 bases, in that order; junction bases with no gene match: 6. The CDR3 contains 16 residues. CDR1 and CDR2 (germline): LNHDA, SQIVND (reference sequence). The CDR3 DNA reads TGTGCCAGTAGTATCAGCGGACAGGGGGAGAATTCACCCCTCCACTTT. Protein: CASSISGQGENSPLHF.

The chain uses TRBV5-1 and TRBJ1-1, with TRBD1 matching 11 bases. This CDR3 is built from 14 residues. Germline V gene lookup returns CDR1 SGHRS and CDR2 YFSETQ. Trimming took 4 bases from V and 7 from J; bases not matched to a gene: 6. The CDR3 nucleotides are TGCGCCAGCAGCAACAGGACAGGGGGCAATGAAGCTTTCTTT. Translated, it gives CASSNRTGGNEAFF.

The table lists this clonotype with many counts. The genes are TRBV6-2 or TRBV6-3 and TRBJ1-5; 9 bases agree with TRBD1. The CDR3 loop spans 16 amino acids. Germline V gene sequence: CDR1 MNHEY, CDR2 SVGEGT. V lost 5 bases to trimming and J lost 1 base; unmatched junction nucleotides: 6. This chain's CDR3 is CASSLGQGRSNQPQHF. CDR3 DNA sequence: TGTGCCAGCAGTCTTGGACAGGGGAGGAGCAATCAGCCCCAGCATTTT.

This clonotype was observed many times. The chain couples TRBV28 to TRBJ2-7; 8 bases fit TRBD1. This CDR3 has 16 amino acids. V gave up 5 bases and J gave up 2 bases; unmatched junction bases: 11. Germline V gives CDR1 MDHEN, CDR2 SYDVKM. This CDR3 reads CASSPGGPGGAYEQYF. Written as DNA, the CDR3 is TGTGCCAGCAGTCCCGGCGGCCCAGGGGGCGCCTACGAGCAGTACTTC.

The V call is TRBV7-8, the J call TRBJ2-5; possible D gene TRBD1, 6 bases. Looked up from germline, CDR1 is SGHVS and CDR2 is FQNEAQ. V lost 5 bases and J 4 bases, leaving 14 bases between the germline ends. This CDR3 spans 14 amino acids. The CDR3 reads CASSRVGAIETQYF. DNA for the CDR3: TGTGCCAGCAGCCGGGTGGGGGCGATAGAGACCCAGTACTTC.

The V call is TRBV12-3 or TRBV12-4, the J call TRBJ1-2; 9 nucleotides line up with TRBD1. J gave up 8 bases and V 5 bases, and 9 bases lay outside the gene matches. The CDR3 contains 14 residues. The DNA for the CDR3 is TGTGCCAGCAGTCCGCCGGGACAGGGAGCCGGCTACACCTTC. It encodes CASSPPGQGAGYTF.

This clonotype showed up many times. The chain uses TRBV6-2 or TRBV6-3 and TRBJ1-1, with D uncertain. This CDR3 has 16 amino acids. Germline CDR1 MNHEY, CDR2 SVGEGT. V shed 0 bases and J shed 0 bases, with 11 bases lying between them. The CDR3: CASSYSTGIMNTEAFF. CDR3 nucleotide sequence: TGTGCCAGCAGTTACTCGACGGGCATTATGAACACTGAAGCTTTCTTT.

The chain links TRBV19 to TRBJ1-2; a weak D match, TRBD1 (5 bases). Trimming pared 7 bases from V and 4 bases from J, leaving 19 bases between. Germline V gene sequence: CDR1 LNHDA, CDR2 SQIVND (reference sequence). CDR3 length: 15 residues. The CDR3 reads CASTPKGYSSYGYTF. In DNA form, the CDR3 reads TGTGCCAGTACCCCGAAGGGGTATTCAAGCTATGGCTACACCTTC.